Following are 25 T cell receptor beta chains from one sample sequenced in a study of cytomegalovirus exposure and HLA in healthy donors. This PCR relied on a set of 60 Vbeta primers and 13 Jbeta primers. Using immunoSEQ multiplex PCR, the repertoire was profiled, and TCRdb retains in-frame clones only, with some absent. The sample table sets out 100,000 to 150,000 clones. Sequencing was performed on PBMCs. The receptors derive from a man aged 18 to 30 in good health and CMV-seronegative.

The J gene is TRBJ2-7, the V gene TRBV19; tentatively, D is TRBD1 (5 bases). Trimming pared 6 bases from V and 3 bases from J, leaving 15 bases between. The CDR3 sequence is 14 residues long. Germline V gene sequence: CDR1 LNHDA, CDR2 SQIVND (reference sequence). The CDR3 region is CASREKTGFYEQYF. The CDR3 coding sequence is TGTGCCAGTAGGGAGAAAACAGGTTTCTACGAGCAGTACTTC.

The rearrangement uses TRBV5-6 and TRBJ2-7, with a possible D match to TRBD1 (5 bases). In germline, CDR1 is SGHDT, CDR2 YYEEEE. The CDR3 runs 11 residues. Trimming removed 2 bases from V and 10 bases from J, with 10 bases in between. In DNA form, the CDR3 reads TGTGCCAGCAGCTTTAGGGGAAAACAGTACTTC. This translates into CASSFRGKQYF.

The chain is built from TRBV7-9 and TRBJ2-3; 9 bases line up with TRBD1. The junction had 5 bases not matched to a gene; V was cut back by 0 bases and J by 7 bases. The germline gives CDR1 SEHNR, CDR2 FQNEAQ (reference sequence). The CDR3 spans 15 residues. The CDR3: CASSLAQGALNTQYF. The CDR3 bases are TGTGCCAGCAGCTTAGCACAGGGGGCCCTCAATACGCAGTATTTT.

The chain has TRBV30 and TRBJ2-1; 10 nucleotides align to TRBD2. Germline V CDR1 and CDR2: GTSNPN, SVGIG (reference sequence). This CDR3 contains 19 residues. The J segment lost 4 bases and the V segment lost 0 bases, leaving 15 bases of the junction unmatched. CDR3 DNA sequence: TGTGCCTGGAGTGTAGGGAAAGGTATGCCTAGCGGGGGATACAATGAGCAGTTCTTC. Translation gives CAWSVGKGMPSGGYNEQFF.

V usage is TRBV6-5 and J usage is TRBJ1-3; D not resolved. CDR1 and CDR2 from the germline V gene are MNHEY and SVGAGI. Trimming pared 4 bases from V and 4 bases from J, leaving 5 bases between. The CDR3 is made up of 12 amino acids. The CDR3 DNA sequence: TGTGCCAGCAGTTCAGTCGGAAACACCATATATTTT. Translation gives CASSSVGNTIYF.

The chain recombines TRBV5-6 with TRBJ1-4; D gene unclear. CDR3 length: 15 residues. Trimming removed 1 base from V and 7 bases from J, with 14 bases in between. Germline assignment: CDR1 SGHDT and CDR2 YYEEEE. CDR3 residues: CASSLIAGIAEKLFF. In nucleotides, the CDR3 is TGTGCCAGCAGCTTGATAGCGGGAATCGCTGAAAAACTGTTTTTT.

The CDR3 DNA is TGTGCCAGCAGCGTATCGGGCGGGGGGGCCTCTGATACGCAGTATTTT. This gives the protein CASSVSGGGASDTQYF. V gene TRBV9 combines with J gene TRBJ2-3; 9 bases match TRBD2. The J segment lost 6 bases and the V segment lost 1 base, leaving 9 bases of the junction unmatched. The CDR3 totals 16 residues. Germline V gene sequence: CDR1 SGDLS, CDR2 YYNGEE.

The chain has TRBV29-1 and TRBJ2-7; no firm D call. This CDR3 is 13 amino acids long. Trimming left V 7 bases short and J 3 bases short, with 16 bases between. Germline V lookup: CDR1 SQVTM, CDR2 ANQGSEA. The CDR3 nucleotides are TGCAGCGCCCAGTCCCCGGCGGACTACGAGCAGTACTTC. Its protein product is CSAQSPADYEQYF.

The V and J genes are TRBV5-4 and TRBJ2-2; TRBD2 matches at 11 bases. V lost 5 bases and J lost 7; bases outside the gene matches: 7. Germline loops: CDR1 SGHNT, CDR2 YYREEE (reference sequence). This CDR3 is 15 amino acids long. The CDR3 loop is CASSTSGRVDGELFF. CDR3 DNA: TGTGCCAGCAGTACTAGCGGGAGAGTTGACGGGGAGCTGTTTTTT.

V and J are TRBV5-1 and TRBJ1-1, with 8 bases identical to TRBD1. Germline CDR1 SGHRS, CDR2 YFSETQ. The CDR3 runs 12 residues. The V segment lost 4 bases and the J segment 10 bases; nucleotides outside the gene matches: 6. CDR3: CASSPSDRGAFF. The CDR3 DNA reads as TGCGCCAGCAGCCCTTCCGACAGGGGAGCTTTCTTT.

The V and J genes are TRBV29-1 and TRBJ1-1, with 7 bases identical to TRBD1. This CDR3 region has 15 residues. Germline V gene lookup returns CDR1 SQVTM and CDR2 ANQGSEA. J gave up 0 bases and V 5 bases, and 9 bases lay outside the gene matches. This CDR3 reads CSVLRDRIMNTEAFF. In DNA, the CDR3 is TGCAGCGTTCTCCGGGACAGAATTATGAACACTGAAGCTTTCTTT.

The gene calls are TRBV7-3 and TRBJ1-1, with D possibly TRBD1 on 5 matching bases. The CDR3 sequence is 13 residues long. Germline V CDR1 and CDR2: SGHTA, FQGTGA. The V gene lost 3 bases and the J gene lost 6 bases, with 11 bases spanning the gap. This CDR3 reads CASSLFRDAEAFF. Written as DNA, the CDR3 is TGTGCCAGCAGCTTGTTCAGGGATGCTGAAGCTTTCTTT. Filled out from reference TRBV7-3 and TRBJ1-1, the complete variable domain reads GAGVSQTPSNKVTEKGKYVELRCDPISGHTALYWYRQSLGQGPEFLIYFQGTGAADDSGLPNDRFFAVRPEGSVSTLKIQRTERGDSAVYLCASSLFRDAEAFFGQGTRLTVV.

CDR3 sequence (DNA): TGCGCCAGCTCCCGGTACGGTAGCGGGGAAGAGACCCAGTACTTC. Amino acids: CASSRYGSGEETQYF. The V call is TRBV5-1, the J call TRBJ2-5; 8 positions agree with TRBD2. Germline V CDR1 and CDR2: SGHRS, YFSETQ. The CDR3 contains 15 residues. The V segment lost 7 bases and the J segment 3 bases; nucleotides outside the gene matches: 11.

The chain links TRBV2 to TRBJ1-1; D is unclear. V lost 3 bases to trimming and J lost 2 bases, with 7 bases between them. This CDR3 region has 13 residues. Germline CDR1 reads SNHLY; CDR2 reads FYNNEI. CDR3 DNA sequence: TGTGCCAGCAGTGAGGCACTAAACACTGAAGCTTTCTTT. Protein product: CASSEALNTEAFF.

CDR3 DNA: TGTGCCAGCAGCTGGGGGACAGGGGATGCGGAGACCCAGTACTTC. This gives the protein CASSWGTGDAETQYF. V and J are TRBV5-4 and TRBJ2-5; 10 positions agree with TRBD1. Germline assignment: CDR1 SGHNT and CDR2 YYREEE (reference sequence). Losses at the gene ends were 3 bases for V and 5 bases for J; bases not matched to a gene: 7. The CDR3 length is 15 residues.

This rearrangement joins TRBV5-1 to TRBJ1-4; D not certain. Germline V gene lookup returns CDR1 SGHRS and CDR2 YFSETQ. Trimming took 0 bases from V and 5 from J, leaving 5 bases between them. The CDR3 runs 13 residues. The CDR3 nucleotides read TGCGCCAGCAGCTTGGGAGTAAATGAAAAACTGTTTTTT. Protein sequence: CASSLGVNEKLFF.

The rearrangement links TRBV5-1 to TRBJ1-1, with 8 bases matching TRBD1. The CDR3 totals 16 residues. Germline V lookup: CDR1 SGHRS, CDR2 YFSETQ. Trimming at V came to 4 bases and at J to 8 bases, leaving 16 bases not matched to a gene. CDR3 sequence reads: CASSLGQAARLTEAFF. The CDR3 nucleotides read TGCGCCAGCAGCCTGGGACAGGCTGCCCGTCTTACCGAAGCTTTCTTT.

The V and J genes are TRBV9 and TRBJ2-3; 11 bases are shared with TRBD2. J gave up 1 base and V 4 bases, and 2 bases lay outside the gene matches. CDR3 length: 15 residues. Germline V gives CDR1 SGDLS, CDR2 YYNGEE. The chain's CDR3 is CASSLSGRGTDTQYF. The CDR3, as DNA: TGTGCCAGCAGCCTTAGCGGGAGGGGCACAGATACGCAGTATTTT.

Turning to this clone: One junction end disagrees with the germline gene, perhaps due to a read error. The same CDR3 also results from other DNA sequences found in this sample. The CDR3 sequence is CASSIQQGLSTEAFF. CDR3 sequence (DNA): TGCGCCAGCAGTATCCAACAGGGTTTGAGCACTGAAGCTTTCTTT. This sequence joins TRBV27 and TRBJ1-1, with D maybe TRBD1 (6 bases). Germline CDR1 reads MNHEY; CDR2 reads SMNVEV (reference sequence). CDR3 size: 15 residues.

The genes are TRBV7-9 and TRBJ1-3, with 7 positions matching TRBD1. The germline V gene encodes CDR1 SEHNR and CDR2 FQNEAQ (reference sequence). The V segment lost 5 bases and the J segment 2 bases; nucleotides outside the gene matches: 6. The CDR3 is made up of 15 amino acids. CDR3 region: CASSLPGTAGNTIYF. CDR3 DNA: TGTGCCAGCAGCCTCCCCGGGACAGCTGGAAACACCATATATTTT.

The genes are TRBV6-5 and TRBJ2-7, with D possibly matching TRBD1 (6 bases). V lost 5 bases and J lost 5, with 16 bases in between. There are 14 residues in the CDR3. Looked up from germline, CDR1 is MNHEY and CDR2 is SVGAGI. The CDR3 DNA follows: TGTGCCAGCAGTGACAGGTGGTCTAGTGACGAGCAGTACTTC. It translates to CASSDRWSSDEQYF.

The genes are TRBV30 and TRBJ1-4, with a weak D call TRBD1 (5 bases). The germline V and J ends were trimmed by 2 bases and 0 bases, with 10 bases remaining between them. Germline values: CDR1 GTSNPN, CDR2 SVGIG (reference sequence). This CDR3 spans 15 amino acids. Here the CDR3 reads CAWSRDSSTNEKLFF. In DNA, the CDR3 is TGTGCCTGGAGTCGGGACTCTTCAACTAATGAAAAACTGTTTTTT.

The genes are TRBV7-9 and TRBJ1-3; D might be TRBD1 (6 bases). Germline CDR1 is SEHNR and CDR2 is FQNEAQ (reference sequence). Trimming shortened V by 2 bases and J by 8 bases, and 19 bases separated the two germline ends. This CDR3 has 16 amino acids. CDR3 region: CASSLTRQENRDTIYF. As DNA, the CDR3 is TGTGCCAGCAGCTTAACCAGACAAGAGAACAGGGACACCATATATTTT.

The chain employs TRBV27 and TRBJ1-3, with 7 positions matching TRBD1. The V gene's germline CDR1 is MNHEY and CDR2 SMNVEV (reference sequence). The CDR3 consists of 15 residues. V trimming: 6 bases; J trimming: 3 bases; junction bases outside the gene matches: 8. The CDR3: CASRREGARGNTIYF. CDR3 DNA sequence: TGTGCCAGCAGGCGTGAGGGGGCGCGTGGAAACACCATATATTTT.

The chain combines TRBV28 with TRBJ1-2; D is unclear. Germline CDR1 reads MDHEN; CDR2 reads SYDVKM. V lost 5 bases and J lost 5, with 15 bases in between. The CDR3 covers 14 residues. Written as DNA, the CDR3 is TGTGCCAGCAGTCCCCGTACGGAGTTATATGGCTACACCTTC. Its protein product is CASSPRTELYGYTF.